The T cell receptor beta chain under discussion was sequenced for a study of blood T cells in healthy people across ages. This CDR3 is built from 13 residues. Germline CDR1 reads SGHTA; CDR2 reads FQGNSA. The V segment lost 8 bases and the J segment 4 bases; nucleotides outside the gene matches: 7. Combining a sample-barcoded 5' primer with a J-beta primer mix, a second PCR ran for 7 to 11 cycles. TCRdb independently ran MiXCR on the 5' RACE reads; one entry per CDR3 protein. The repertoire holds 1.5 million to 2 million distinct CDR3 sequences, 28% seen once, with roughly 8% in the top ten. The chain recombines TRBV7-2 with TRBJ2-5; 7 nucleotides line up with TRBD1. The material sequenced was blood. This receptor was taken from a woman between 25 and 40 years old in good health. The CDR3 loop is CASGLYRGETQYF. The CDR3 region has the DNA TGTGCCAGCGGCCTCTACAGGGGAGAGACCCAGTACTTC.